This T cell receptor beta chain comes out of a study of cytomegalovirus exposure and HLA in healthy donors. Study-level findings and limits: Apparent HLA restriction characterized most CMV-associated TCR beta chains in a later analysis. It was around 160 TCR beta chains that were listed as cytomegalovirus-associated.

On this clone: Its cognate antigen is unknown.

The PCR employed 60 Vbeta primers together with 13 Jbeta primers. Produced via immunoSEQ multiplex PCR; TCRdb's table is partial and in-frame only. The sample lists approximately 130,000 clones; roughly 60% were seen once. Deletions cut 1 base from V and 7 bases from J, with 4 bases between. The CDR3 sequence is 12 residues long. CDR1 is SGHTA and CDR2 is FQGTGA in the germline V gene. This sequence joins TRBV7-3 and TRBJ2-2, with no clear D. The receptor's source is a woman between 40 and 55 years old in good health and CMV-seronegative. The specimen was PBMCs. In DNA, the CDR3 is TGTGCCAGCAGCTTAATCGGCGGGGAGCTGTTTTTT. Translating it yields CASSLIGGELFF.